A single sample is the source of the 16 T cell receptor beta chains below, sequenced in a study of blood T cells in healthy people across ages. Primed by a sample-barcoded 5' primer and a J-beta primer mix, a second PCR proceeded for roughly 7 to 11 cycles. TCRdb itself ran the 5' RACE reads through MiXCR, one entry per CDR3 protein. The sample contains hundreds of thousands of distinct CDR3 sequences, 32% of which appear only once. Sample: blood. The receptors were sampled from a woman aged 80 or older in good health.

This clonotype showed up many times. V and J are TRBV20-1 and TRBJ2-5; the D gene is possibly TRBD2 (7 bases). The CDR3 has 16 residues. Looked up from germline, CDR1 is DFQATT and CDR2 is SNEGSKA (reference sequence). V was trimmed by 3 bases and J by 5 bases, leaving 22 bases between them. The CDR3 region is CSASPPYRGAGETQYF. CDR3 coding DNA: TGCAGTGCTAGTCCCCCTTACCGGGGGGCCGGGGAGACCCAGTACTTC.

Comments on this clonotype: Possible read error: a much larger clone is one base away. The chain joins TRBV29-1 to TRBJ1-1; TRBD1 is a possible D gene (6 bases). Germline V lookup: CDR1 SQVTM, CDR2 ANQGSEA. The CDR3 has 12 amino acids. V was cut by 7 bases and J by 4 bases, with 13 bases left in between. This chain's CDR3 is CSEVLTGTEAFF. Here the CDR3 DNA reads TGCAGCGAGGTCTTGACAGGCACTGAAGCTTTCTTT.

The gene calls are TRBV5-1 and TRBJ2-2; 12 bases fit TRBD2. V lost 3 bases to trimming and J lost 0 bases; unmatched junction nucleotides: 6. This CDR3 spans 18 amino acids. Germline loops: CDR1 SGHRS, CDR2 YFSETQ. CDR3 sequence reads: CASSSASGGVSNTGELFF. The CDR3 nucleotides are TGCGCCAGCAGCTCGGCTAGCGGGGGGGTTTCGAACACCGGGGAGCTGTTTTTT. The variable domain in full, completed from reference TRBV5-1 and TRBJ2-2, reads KAGVTQTPRYLIKTRGQQVTLSCSPISGHRSVSWYQQTPGQGLQFLFEYFSETQRNKGNFPGRFSGRQFSNSRSEMNVSTLELGDSALYLCASSSASGGVSNTGELFFGEGSRLTVL.

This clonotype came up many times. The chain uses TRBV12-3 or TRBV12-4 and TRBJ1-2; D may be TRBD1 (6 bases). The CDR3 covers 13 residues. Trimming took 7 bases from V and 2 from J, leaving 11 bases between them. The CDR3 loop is CASTQGRNYGYTF. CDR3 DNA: TGTGCCAGCACCCAGGGGAGAAACTATGGCTACACCTTC.

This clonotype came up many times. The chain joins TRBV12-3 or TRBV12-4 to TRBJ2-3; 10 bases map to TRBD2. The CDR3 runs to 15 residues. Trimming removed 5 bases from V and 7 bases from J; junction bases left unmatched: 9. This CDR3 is CASSSGGALINTQYF. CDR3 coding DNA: TGTGCCAGCAGTAGCGGGGGGGCTCTCATAAATACGCAGTATTTT.

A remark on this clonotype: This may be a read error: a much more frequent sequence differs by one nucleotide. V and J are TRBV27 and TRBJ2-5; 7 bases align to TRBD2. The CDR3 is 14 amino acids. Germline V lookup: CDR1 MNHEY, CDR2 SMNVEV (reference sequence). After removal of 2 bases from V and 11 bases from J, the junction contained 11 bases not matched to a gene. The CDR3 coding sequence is TGTGCCAGCAGTTTAAGTAAAATGGGGAGGGTGCAGTACTTC. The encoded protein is CASSLSKMGRVQYF.

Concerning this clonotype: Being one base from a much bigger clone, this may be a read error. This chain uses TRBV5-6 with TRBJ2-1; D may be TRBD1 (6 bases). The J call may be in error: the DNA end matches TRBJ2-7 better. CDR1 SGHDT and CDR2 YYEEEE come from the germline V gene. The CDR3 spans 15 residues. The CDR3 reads CASSLDRVVYNEQYF. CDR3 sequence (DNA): TGTGCCAGCAGCTTGGACAGGGTGGTCTACAATGAGCAGTACTTC.

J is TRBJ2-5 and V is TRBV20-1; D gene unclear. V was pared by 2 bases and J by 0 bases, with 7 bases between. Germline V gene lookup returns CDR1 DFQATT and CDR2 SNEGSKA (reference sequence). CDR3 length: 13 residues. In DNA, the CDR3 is TGCAGTGCTAGATTGGTATACCAAGAGACCCAGTACTTC. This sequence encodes CSARLVYQETQYF.

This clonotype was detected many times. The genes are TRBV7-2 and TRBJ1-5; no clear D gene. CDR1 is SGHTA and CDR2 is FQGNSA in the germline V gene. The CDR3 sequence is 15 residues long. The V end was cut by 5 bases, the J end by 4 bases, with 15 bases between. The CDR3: CASSPDRGPNQPQHF. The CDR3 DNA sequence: TGTGCCAGCAGCCCGGACCGTGGGCCGAATCAGCCCCAGCATTTT.

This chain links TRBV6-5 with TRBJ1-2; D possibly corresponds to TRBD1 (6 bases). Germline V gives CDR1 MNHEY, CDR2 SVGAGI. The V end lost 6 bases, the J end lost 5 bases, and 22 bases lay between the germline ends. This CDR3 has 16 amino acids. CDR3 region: CASRLHEGDLWYGYTF. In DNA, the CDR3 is TGTGCCAGCAGGTTACATGAGGGGGACCTATGGTATGGCTACACCTTC.

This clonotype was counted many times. The CDR3 reads CSAGTGYTEAFF. The CDR3 DNA reads TGCAGTGCTGGGACAGGGTACACTGAAGCTTTCTTT. The chain links TRBV20-1 to TRBJ1-1; 9 bases match TRBD1. The CDR3 runs 12 residues. The J segment lost 3 bases and the V segment lost 5 bases, leaving 1 base of the junction unmatched. Germline lookup yields CDR1 DFQATT and CDR2 SNEGSKA (reference sequence).

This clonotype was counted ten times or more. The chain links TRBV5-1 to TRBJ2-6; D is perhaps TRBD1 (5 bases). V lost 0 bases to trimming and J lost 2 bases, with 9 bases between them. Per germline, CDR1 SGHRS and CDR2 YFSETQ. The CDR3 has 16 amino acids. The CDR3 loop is CASSLGPGTGANVLTF. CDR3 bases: TGCGCCAGCAGCTTGGGACCAGGGACTGGGGCCAACGTCCTGACTTTC.

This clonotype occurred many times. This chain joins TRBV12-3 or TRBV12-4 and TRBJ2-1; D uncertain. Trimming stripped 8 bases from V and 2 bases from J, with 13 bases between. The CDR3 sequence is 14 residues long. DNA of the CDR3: TGTGCCAGCCCTAGGCAGCTTCCCTACAATGAGCAGTTCTTC. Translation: CASPRQLPYNEQFF.

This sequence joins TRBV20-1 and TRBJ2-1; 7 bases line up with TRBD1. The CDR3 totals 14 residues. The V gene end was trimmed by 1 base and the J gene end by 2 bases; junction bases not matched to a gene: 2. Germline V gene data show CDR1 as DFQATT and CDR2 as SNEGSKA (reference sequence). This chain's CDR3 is CSARGDRTYNEQFF. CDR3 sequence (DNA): TGCAGTGCTAGAGGGGACAGAACCTACAATGAGCAGTTCTTC.

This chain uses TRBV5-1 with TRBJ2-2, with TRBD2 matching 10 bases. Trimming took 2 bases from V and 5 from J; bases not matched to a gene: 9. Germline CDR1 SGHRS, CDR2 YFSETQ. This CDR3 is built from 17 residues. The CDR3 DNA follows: TGCGCCAGCAGCTTTGGACTACTAGCGGGGAAGACCGGGGAGCTGTTTTTT. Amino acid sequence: CASSFGLLAGKTGELFF. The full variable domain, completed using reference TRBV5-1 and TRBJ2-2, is KAGVTQTPRYLIKTRGQQVTLSCSPISGHRSVSWYQQTPGQGLQFLFEYFSETQRNKGNFPGRFSGRQFSNSRSEMNVSTLELGDSALYLCASSFGLLAGKTGELFFGEGSRLTVL.

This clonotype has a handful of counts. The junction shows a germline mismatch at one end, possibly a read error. CDR3 coding DNA: TGTGCCAGCAGTGAGTCCCGGGACAGGGGGGTCTTC. It specifies CASSESRDRGVF. This chain uses TRBV6-1 with TRBJ2-1; 11 bases map to TRBD1. CDR1 MNHNS and CDR2 SASEGT come from the germline V gene. The CDR3 loop spans 12 amino acids.